These 28 T cell receptor beta chains share one sample of origin, sequenced in a study of blood T cell repertoires in COVID-19. Generated by immunoSEQ multiplex PCR, the TCRdb table keeps only in-frame clones and is missing some. The sample has about 250,000 clones; 83% are singletons. Input material: PBMCs or T cells enriched from blood (not recorded which). These receptor sequences come from a middle-aged woman who had been exposed to COVID-19.

The chain couples TRBV7-8 to TRBJ2-2, with D possibly matching TRBD2 (5 bases). Per the germline V gene, CDR1 is SGHVS and CDR2 is FQNEAQ. The CDR3 contains 16 residues. Deletions cut 0 bases from V and 1 base from J, with 9 bases between. The DNA of the CDR3 is TGTGCCAGCAGCTTAGCACCCGGGAAGAACACCGGGGAGCTGTTTTTT. This encodes CASSLAPGKNTGELFF. The complete variable domain, with remaining parts taken from reference TRBV7-8 and TRBJ2-2, reads GAGVSQSPRYKVAKRGQDVALRCDPISGHVSLFWYQQALGQGPEFLTYFQNEAQLDKSGLPSDRFFAERPEGSVSTLKIQRTQQEDSAVYLCASSLAPGKNTGELFFGEGSRLTVL.

This chain uses TRBV3-1 (or the pseudogene TRBV3-2) with TRBJ1-4, with 8 bases identical to TRBD1. The CDR3 consists of 17 residues. Germline V gene sequence: CDR1 LGHDT, CDR2 YNNKEL (reference sequence). The J segment lost 4 bases and the V segment lost 0 bases, leaving 7 bases of the junction unmatched. CDR3 in DNA: TGTGCCAGCAGCCAAGATTGGAGGACAGGGCTTAATGAAAAACTGTTTTTT. The encoded protein is CASSQDWRTGLNEKLFF.

The CDR3: CASSKGGNIFCRTDTQYF. CDR3 coding DNA: TGTGCCAGCAGCAAAGGGGGCAATATTTTTTGCCGCACAGATACGCAGTATTTT. The genes are TRBV21-1 and TRBJ2-3; the table's D gene call, TRBD1, was not cross checked with the DNA. TRBV21-1 is assigned pseudogene status. The CDR3 extends over 18 amino acids.

V gene TRBV5-4 combines with J gene TRBJ1-1; D gene uncertain. CDR1 SGHNT and CDR2 YYREEE come from the germline V gene (reference sequence). The CDR3 length is 14 residues. V was clipped by 0 bases and J by 3 bases, with 9 bases between them. CDR3 nucleotide sequence: TGTGCCAGCAGCTTGGTTCAGTTGGACACTGAAGCTTTCTTT. Translated: CASSLVQLDTEAFF.

V usage is TRBV3-1 (or the pseudogene TRBV3-2) and J usage is TRBJ1-2; TRBD1 matches at 11 bases. Germline V CDR1 and CDR2: LGHDT, YNNKEL (reference sequence). The CDR3 loop spans 11 amino acids. Trimming cost V 5 bases and J 11 bases; bases outside gene matches: 1. As DNA, the CDR3 is TGTGCCAGCAGCGGACAGGGGGCTTACACCTTC. Translating gives CASSGQGAYTF.

The J gene is TRBJ2-3, the V gene TRBV10-2; TRBD2 matches at 12 bases. Looked up from germline, CDR1 is WSHSY and CDR2 is SAAADI. V shed 8 bases, J shed 1 base, and the junction held 4 bases outside the gene matches. CDR3 length: 15 amino acids. CDR3 in DNA: TGCGCCAGCTCCCGACTAGCGGGAGGCACAGATACGCAGTATTTT. It codes for CASSRLAGGTDTQYF.

CDR3 DNA sequence: TGTGCCTGGAGTGTAGGTCAGGGAAGATGGTATGGCTACACCTTC. This gives the protein CAWSVGQGRWYGYTF. The chain links TRBV30 to TRBJ1-2, with D possibly TRBD1 on 5 matching bases. The V end lost 0 bases, the J end lost 5 bases, and 16 bases lay between the germline ends. The germline V gene has CDR1 GTSNPN and CDR2 SVGIG (reference sequence). There are 15 residues in the CDR3.

The V gene is TRBV4-1, the J gene TRBJ1-2; D is unresolved. V lost 1 base and J lost 1, with 10 bases in between. Per the germline V gene, CDR1 is MGHRA and CDR2 is YSYEKL. The CDR3 has 15 amino acids. CDR3 nucleotide sequence: TGCGCCAGCAGCCAAGGACAAACAGATAACTATGGCTACACCTTC. This gives the protein CASSQGQTDNYGYTF.

This chain uses TRBV30 with TRBJ2-1, with unresolved D. With 5 bases removed from V and 1 base from J, the gap between germline ends came to 3 bases. CDR1 GTSNPN and CDR2 SVGIG come from the germline V gene (reference sequence). This CDR3 spans 11 amino acids. In DNA form, the CDR3 reads TGTGCCTGGCGGTCCTACAATGAGCAGTTCTTC. It codes for CAWRSYNEQFF.

The rearrangement joins TRBV5-1 to TRBJ2-2, with 10 positions matching TRBD2. The V and J ends lost 3 bases and 0 bases, in that order; junction bases with no gene match: 2. This CDR3 contains 16 residues. Germline V CDR1 and CDR2: SGHRS, YFSETQ. In DNA form, the CDR3 reads TGCGCCAGCAGCTCGAGCGGGGGGGCGAACACCGGGGAGCTGTTTTTT. It encodes CASSSSGGANTGELFF.

This chain links TRBV21-1 with TRBJ2-1; TRBD1 is taken as the D call from the table, unchecked against the DNA. TRBV21-1 is a documented pseudogene. This CDR3 comprises 12 residues. This CDR3 reads CASRGQGNEQFF. In DNA, the CDR3 is TGTGCCAGCCGGGGACAGGGCAATGAGCAGTTCTTC.

The chain combines TRBV7-6 with TRBJ2-2, with 7 bases matching TRBD1. CDR3 length equals 13 residues. Looked up from germline, CDR1 is SGHVS and CDR2 is FNYEAQ. Unmatched junction bases numbered 4, after V lost 5 bases and J lost 7 bases. CDR3 nucleotides: TGTGCCAGCAGCCTAGGGGACAGCGGGGAGCTGTTTTTT. Translation gives CASSLGDSGELFF.

V usage is TRBV4-1 and J usage is TRBJ1-1, with 9 bases fitting TRBD1. Germline assignment: CDR1 MGHRA and CDR2 YSYEKL. J gave up 7 bases and V 0 bases, and 9 bases lay outside the gene matches. The length of the CDR3 is 16 residues. The CDR3 DNA is TGCGCCAGCAGCCAAGATCGGGGACAGGGTTTAGGTGAAGCTTTCTTT. It codes for CASSQDRGQGLGEAFF.

This chain uses TRBV14 with TRBJ2-5, with a weak D call TRBD2 (5 bases). Germline assignment: CDR1 SGHDN and CDR2 FVKESK. The CDR3 spans 14 residues. Deletions cut 1 base from V and 8 bases from J, with 14 bases between. CDR3 loop: CASSQGLALDTQYF. The CDR3 DNA reads TGTGCCAGCAGCCAAGGGCTAGCTTTGGACACCCAGTACTTC.

The chain carries TRBV3-1 (or the pseudogene TRBV3-2) and TRBJ2-7, with 7 bases identical to TRBD1. The ends lost 1 base at V and 3 bases at J; junction bases unmatched: 3. Germline lookup yields CDR1 LGHDT and CDR2 YNNKEL (reference sequence). The CDR3 contains 14 residues. The DNA of the CDR3 is TGTGCCAGCAGCCAAGCAGGGGGAGTCTACGAGCAGTACTTC. Its protein is CASSQAGGVYEQYF.

This chain joins TRBV5-1 and TRBJ2-7, with D perhaps matching TRBD2 (6 bases). Trimming took off 4 bases at V and 6 bases at J, with 11 bases between the two ends. Germline CDR1 and CDR2: SGHRS and YFSETQ. CDR3 length: 12 amino acids. The CDR3 nucleotides are TGCGCCAGCAGCCCGGTGGGAGGCGAGCAGTACTTC. Translated, it gives CASSPVGGEQYF.

The chain carries TRBV6-1 and TRBJ2-5; TRBD2 aligns across 12 bases. The junction had 7 bases not matched to a gene; V was cut back by 3 bases and J by 2 bases. The CDR3 covers 17 residues. The germline CDR1 and CDR2 sequences are MNHNS and SASEGT. CDR3 amino acids: CASSDLAGGPRQETQYF. The DNA for the CDR3 is TGTGCCAGCAGTGATCTAGCGGGGGGGCCGAGGCAAGAGACCCAGTACTTC.

This rearrangement joins TRBV28 to TRBJ1-1; TRBD1 matches 8 bases. Trimming removed 6 bases from V and 3 bases from J; junction bases left unmatched: 9. Germline-derived CDR1 and CDR2 are MDHEN and SYDVKM. The CDR3 totals 15 residues. CDR3 protein: CASSTGHRGYTEAFF. The CDR3 DNA follows: TGTGCCAGCAGCACCGGCCACAGGGGGTACACTGAAGCTTTCTTT.

The genes are TRBV2 and TRBJ1-3, with D perhaps matching TRBD1 (5 bases). The CDR3 is 14 amino acids. Germline CDR1 is SNHLY and CDR2 is FYNNEI. The V end was cut by 4 bases, the J end by 4 bases, with 11 bases between. The CDR3, as DNA: TGTGCCAGCAGTGGGGGCGTCCGAGGAAACACCATATATTTT. Translation gives CASSGGVRGNTIYF.

The chain employs TRBV27 and TRBJ2-7, with D possibly being TRBD2 (5 bases). Deletions cut 4 bases from V and 5 bases from J, with 27 bases between. Germline loops: CDR1 MNHEY, CDR2 SMNVEV (reference sequence). The CDR3 contains 18 residues. The CDR3 DNA reads as TGTGCCAGCAGTTCACGGCCAGCAGTTTGGGGAGTATACAACGAGCAGTACTTC. Translating gives CASSSRPAVWGVYNEQYF.

J is TRBJ1-1 and V is TRBV11-2; D gene unclear. Germline CDR1 reads SGHAT; CDR2 reads FQNNGV. The ends were cut back, 5 bases at V and 1 base at J, with 8 bases in the middle. The CDR3 has 13 residues. CDR3 loop: CASSKRENTEAFF. CDR3 coding DNA: TGTGCCAGCAGCAAGAGGGAGAACACTGAAGCTTTCTTT.

V usage is TRBV12-5 and J usage is TRBJ1-2; TRBD1 aligns across 12 bases. The length of the CDR3 is 22 residues. Germline lookup yields CDR1 LGHNT and CDR2 FRNRAP. The V and J ends lost 5 bases and 3 bases, in that order; junction bases with no gene match: 25. For the CDR3, the DNA is TGTGCTAGTGGTACCGCCCGGGACAGGGGGCTATATCGTATACCCTCTGACTATGGCTACACCTTC. Translating it yields CASGTARDRGLYRIPSDYGYTF.

This rearrangement joins TRBV6-2 or TRBV6-3 to TRBJ1-1, with 7 nucleotides matching TRBD1. J lost 8 bases, V lost 1 base, and 1 base had no gene match. CDR1 is MNHEY and CDR2 is SVGEGT in the germline V gene. The CDR3 spans 12 residues. The CDR3 is CASSYLTGEAFF. The CDR3 nucleotides read TGTGCCAGCAGTTACTTGACAGGGGAAGCTTTCTTT.

V gene TRBV5-5 combines with J gene TRBJ2-7; 9 nucleotides line up with TRBD1. Germline CDR1 and CDR2: SGHKS and YYEKEE (reference sequence). V lost 5 bases and J lost 4; bases outside the gene matches: 10. The length of the CDR3 is 15 residues. The CDR3 reads CASSLTGTGNYEQYF. CDR3 bases: TGTGCCAGCAGTCTCACCGGGACAGGGAATTACGAGCAGTACTTC. The full variable domain, its missing parts supplied by reference TRBV5-5 and TRBJ2-7, is DAGVTQSPTHLIKTRGQQVTLRCSPISGHKSVSWYQQVLGQGPQFIFQYYEKEERGRGNFPDRFSARQFPNYSSELNVNALLLGDSALYLCASSLTGTGNYEQYFGPGTRLTVT.

This clone has more than one count but fewer than ten. DNA of the CDR3: TGTGCCAGCAGCTTGGAAGCCGGGGAGAACACCATATATTTT. Amino acid sequence: CASSLEAGENTIYF. The chain joins TRBV7-6 to TRBJ1-3; D gene uncertain. Between the trimmed V and J ends, which lost 3 bases and 7 bases, there was a span of 13 bases. Germline V gene lookup returns CDR1 SGHVS and CDR2 FNYEAQ. The CDR3 consists of 14 residues.

This clone has just one count. CDR3 in amino acids: CASSLRLAGPQGTDTQYF. For the CDR3, the DNA is TGTGCCAGCAGCCTGAGACTAGCGGGGCCCCAGGGGACAGATACGCAGTATTTT. The chain employs TRBV5-5 and TRBJ2-3; 11 positions agree with TRBD2. This CDR3 is 18 amino acids long. V shed 4 bases and J 3 bases; nucleotides not matched to a gene: 13. Germline V lookup: CDR1 SGHKS, CDR2 YYEKEE (reference sequence).

The chain links TRBV6-5 to TRBJ1-2; 7 nucleotides line up with TRBD1. The V and J ends lost 10 bases and 0 bases, in that order; junction bases with no gene match: 5. CDR1 is MNHEY and CDR2 is SVGAGI in the germline V gene. The CDR3 runs 13 residues. For the CDR3, the DNA is TGTGCCACTTGGGACAGTCCTAACTATGGCTACACCTTC. It yields the protein CATWDSPNYGYTF.

The chain couples TRBV18 to TRBJ1-5, with D possibly being TRBD1 (6 bases). This CDR3 has 16 amino acids. The ends were cut back, 2 bases at V and 0 bases at J, with 11 bases in the middle. CDR1 is KGHSH, CDR2 LQKENI, per germline. The CDR3 sequence: CASSPDRPRSNQPQHF. The CDR3 DNA reads as TGTGCCAGCTCACCAGACAGGCCACGTAGCAATCAGCCCCAGCATTTT.